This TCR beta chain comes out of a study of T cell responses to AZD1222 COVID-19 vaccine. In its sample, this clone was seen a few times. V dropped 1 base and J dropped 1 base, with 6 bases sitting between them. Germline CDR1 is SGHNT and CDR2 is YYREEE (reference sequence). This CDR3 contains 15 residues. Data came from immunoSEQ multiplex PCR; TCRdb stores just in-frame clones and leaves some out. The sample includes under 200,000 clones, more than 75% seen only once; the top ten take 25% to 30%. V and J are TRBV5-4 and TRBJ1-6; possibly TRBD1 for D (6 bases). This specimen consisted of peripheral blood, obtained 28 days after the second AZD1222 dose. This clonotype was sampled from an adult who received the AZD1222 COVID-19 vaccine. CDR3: CASSLRGSYNSPLHF. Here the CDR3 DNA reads TGTGCCAGCAGCTTGAGGGGGTCCTATAATTCACCCCTCCACTTT.